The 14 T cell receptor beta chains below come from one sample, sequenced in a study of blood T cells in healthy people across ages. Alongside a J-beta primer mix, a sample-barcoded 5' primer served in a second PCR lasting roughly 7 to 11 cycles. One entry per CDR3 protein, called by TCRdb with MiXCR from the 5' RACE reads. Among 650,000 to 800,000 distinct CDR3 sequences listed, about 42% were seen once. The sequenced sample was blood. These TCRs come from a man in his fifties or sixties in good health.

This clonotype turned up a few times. CDR3 bases: TGTGCCAGCGGTTCACCCCTCCACTTT. Translation gives CASGSPLHF. V and J are TRBV2 and TRBJ1-6, with D uncertain. The CDR3 runs to 9 residues. Between the trimmed V and J ends, which lost 8 bases and 9 bases, there was a span of 2 bases. Looked up from germline, CDR1 is SNHLY and CDR2 is FYNNEI.

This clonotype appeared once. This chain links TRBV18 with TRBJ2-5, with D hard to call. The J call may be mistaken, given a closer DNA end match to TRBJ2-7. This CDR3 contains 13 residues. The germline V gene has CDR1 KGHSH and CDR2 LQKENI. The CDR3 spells CASSRAREYEQYF. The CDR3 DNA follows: TGTGCCAGCTCACGGGCCAGAGAATACGAGCAGTACTTC.

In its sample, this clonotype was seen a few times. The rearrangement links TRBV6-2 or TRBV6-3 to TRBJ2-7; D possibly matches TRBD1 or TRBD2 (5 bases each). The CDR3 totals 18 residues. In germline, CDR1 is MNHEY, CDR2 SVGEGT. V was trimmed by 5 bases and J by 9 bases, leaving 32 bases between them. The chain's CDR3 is CASSHSSTGPAKGTGQYF. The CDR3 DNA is TGTGCCAGCAGTCATTCTTCGACCGGACCTGCTAAAGGGACGGGGCAGTACTTC.

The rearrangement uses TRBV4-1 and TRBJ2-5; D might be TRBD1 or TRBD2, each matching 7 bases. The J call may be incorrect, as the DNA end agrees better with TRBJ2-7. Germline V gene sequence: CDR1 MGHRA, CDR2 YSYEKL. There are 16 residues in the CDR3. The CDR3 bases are TGCGCCAGCAGCCGCACGACGGGGGGACAGAACTACGAGCAGTACTTC. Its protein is CASSRTTGGQNYEQYF.

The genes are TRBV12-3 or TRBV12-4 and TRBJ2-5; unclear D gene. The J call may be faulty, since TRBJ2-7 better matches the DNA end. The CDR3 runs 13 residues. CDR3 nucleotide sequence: TGTGCCAGCAGTTGGAAGGTTTCCTACGAGCAGTACTTC. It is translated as CASSWKVSYEQYF.

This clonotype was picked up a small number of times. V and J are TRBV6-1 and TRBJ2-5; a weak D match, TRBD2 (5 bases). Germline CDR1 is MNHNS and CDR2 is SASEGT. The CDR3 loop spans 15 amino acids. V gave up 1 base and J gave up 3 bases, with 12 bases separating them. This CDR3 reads CASSEVRGQEETQYF. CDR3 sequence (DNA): TGTGCCAGCAGTGAAGTCCGGGGTCAAGAAGAGACCCAGTACTTC.

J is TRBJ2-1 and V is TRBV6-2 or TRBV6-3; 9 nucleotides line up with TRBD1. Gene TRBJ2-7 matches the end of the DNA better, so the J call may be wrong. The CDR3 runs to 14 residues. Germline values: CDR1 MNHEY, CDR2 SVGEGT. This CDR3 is CASSYTGGYNEQYF. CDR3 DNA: TGTGCCAGCAGTTACACAGGGGGCTACAATGAGCAGTACTTC.

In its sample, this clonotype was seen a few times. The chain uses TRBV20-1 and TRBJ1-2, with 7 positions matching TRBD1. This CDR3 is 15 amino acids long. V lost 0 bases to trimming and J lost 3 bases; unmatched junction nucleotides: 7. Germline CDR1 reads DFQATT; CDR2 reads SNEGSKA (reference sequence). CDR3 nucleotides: TGCAGTGCTAGAGATCAAAGGGGGCAGGACTATGGCTACACCTTC. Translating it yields CSARDQRGQDYGYTF.

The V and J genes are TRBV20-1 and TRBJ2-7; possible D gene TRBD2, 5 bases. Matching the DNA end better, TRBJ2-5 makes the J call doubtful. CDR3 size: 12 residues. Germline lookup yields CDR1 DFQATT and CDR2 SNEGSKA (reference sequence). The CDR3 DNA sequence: TGCAGTGCAGCAAGACCGGGGGAGACCCAGTACTTC. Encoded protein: CSAARPGETQYF.

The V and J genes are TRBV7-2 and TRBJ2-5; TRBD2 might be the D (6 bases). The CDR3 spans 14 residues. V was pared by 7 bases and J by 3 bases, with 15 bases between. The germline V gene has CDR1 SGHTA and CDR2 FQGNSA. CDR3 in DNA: TGTGCCAGCACCTTGATAGGCGGGGAAGAGACCCAGTACTTC. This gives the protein CASTLIGGEETQYF. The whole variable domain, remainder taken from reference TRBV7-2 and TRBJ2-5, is GAGVSQSPSNKVTEKGKDVELRCDPISGHTALYWYRQSLGQGLEFLIYFQGNSAPDKSGLPSDRFSAERTGGSVSTLTIQRTQQEDSAVYLCASTLIGGEETQYFGPGTRLLVL.

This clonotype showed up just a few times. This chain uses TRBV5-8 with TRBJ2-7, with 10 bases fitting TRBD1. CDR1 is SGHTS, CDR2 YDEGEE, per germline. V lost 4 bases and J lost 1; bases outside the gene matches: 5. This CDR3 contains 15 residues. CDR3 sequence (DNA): TGTGCCAGCAGCCAGGACAGGGGGTTATCCTACGAGCAGTACTTC. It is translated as CASSQDRGLSYEQYF.

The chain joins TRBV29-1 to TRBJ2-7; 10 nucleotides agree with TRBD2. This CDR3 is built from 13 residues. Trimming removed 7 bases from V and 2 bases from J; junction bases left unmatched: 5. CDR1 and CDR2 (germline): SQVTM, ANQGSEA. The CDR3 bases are TGCAGCGGACAGCGGGAGGGCCCCTACGAGCAGTACTTC. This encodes CSGQREGPYEQYF.

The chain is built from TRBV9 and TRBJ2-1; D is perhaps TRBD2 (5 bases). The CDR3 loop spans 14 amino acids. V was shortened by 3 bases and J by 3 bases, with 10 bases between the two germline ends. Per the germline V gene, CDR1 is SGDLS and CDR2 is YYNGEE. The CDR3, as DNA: TGTGCCAGCAGCGCCGAAACTAGCTACAATGAGCAGTTCTTC. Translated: CASSAETSYNEQFF.

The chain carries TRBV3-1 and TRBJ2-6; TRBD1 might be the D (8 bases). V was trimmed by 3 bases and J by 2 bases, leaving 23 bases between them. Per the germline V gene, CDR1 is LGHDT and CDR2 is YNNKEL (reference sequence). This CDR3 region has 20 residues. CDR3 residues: CASSHPGQGLTTPGANVLTF. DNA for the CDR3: TGTGCCAGCAGCCACCCCGGACAGGGACTAACGACCCCTGGGGCCAACGTCCTGACTTTC.